This is a list of T cell receptor beta chains from one sample in a study of blood T cell repertoires in COVID-19. TCRdb's table, derived via immunoSEQ multiplex PCR, lists solely in-frame clones and lacks some. The sample lists approximately 140,000 clones; around 84% were seen once. The material sequenced was PBMCs or T cells enriched from blood (not recorded which). These receptors all come from a man in his forties with acute COVID-19. Each CDR3 is given with its conserved first and last residue. D genes are given only for firm matches. Clone size is shown for a subset of rows, as once, few, many or a class of expanded clone.

cdr3_aa: CASSEGGWRLAGGDTQYF; cdr3_nt: TGTGCCAGCAGTGAAGGGGGGTGGAGACTAGCGGGAGGAGATACGCAGTATTTT; d_call: TRBD2; v_call: TRBV25-1; j_call: TRBJ2-3; clone_size: -
cdr3_aa: CASSLLSDTQYF; cdr3_nt: TGTGCCAGCAGCCTCCTATCAGATACGCAGTATTTT; d_call: -; v_call: TRBV11-1; j_call: TRBJ2-3; clone_size: few
cdr3_aa: CASSDLWGGVDTQYF; cdr3_nt: TGTGCCAGCAGTGACCTCTGGGGGGGGGTGGATACGCAGTATTTT; d_call: TRBD2; v_call: TRBV25-1; j_call: TRBJ2-3; clone_size: -
cdr3_aa: CASSLGGQTFSTDTQYF; cdr3_nt: TGTGCCAGCAGCTTAGGGGGACAGACCTTCAGCACAGATACGCAGTATTTT; d_call: TRBD1; v_call: TRBV11-3; j_call: TRBJ2-3; clone_size: few
cdr3_aa: CASSPLGGSYNEQFF; cdr3_nt: TGTGCCAGCAGCCCCCTAGGGGGCTCCTACAATGAGCAGTTCTTC; d_call: -; v_call: TRBV7-3; j_call: TRBJ2-1; clone_size: few
cdr3_aa: CASSPQETQYF; cdr3_nt: TGTGCCAGCAGCCCTCAAGAGACCCAGTACTTC; d_call: -; v_call: TRBV11-2; j_call: TRBJ2-5; clone_size: once
cdr3_aa: CASSPGLAGGYDTQYF; cdr3_nt: TGTGCCAGCAGCCCTGGACTAGCGGGAGGGTATGATACGCAGTATTTT; d_call: TRBD2; v_call: TRBV9; j_call: TRBJ2-3; clone_size: once
cdr3_aa: CASSVGGQGVGGELFF; cdr3_nt: TGTGCCAGCAGCGTAGGAGGACAGGGGGTTGGCGGGGAGCTGTTTTTT; d_call: TRBD1; v_call: TRBV9; j_call: TRBJ2-2; clone_size: -
cdr3_aa: CASSDGRTQPQHF; cdr3_nt: TGTGCCAGCAGTGACGGTCGAACCCAGCCCCAGCATTTT; d_call: -; v_call: TRBV2; j_call: TRBJ1-5; clone_size: few
cdr3_aa: CASSQRYGTGEETQYF; cdr3_nt: TGTGCCAGCAGCCAGAGGTATGGGACAGGGGAAGAGACCCAGTACTTC; d_call: TRBD1; v_call: TRBV3-1/TRBV3-2; j_call: TRBJ2-5; clone_size: -
cdr3_aa: CASSIGASYTF; cdr3_nt: TGTGCCAGTAGTATAGGAGCCAGCTACACCTTC; d_call: -; v_call: TRBV19; j_call: TRBJ1-2; clone_size: once
cdr3_aa: CASSGREGTIYF; cdr3_nt: TGTGCCAGCAGCGGGAGGGAGGGCACCATATATTTT; d_call: -; v_call: TRBV9; j_call: TRBJ1-3; clone_size: -
cdr3_aa: CASSLVGGNEKLFF; cdr3_nt: TGTGCCAGCAGCTTAGTTGGAGGAAATGAAAAACTGTTTTTT; d_call: -; v_call: TRBV7-2; j_call: TRBJ1-4; clone_size: few
cdr3_aa: CASSPGTGETEAFF; cdr3_nt: TGTGCCAGCTCACCGGGGACAGGGGAAACTGAAGCTTTCTTT; d_call: TRBD1; v_call: TRBV18; j_call: TRBJ1-1; clone_size: -